This TCR beta chain was sequenced during a study of T cells after posttransplantation cyclophosphamide. On the day of bone marrow donation, the related graft donor provided peripheral blood. Libraries were prepared by immunoSEQ multiplex PCR; TCRdb keeps only in-frame clonotypes and omits some of them. Singletons are absent from the sample, which has about 44,000 clones. This clone showed up many times. The antigen is not known. The study, taken as a whole, reports: After PTCy, TRB diversity resembled that of CNI/methotrexate controls. TRB overlap between skin or GI tissue T cells and blood was limited. Later post-transplant blood repertoires were often dominated by donor CD8+ memory clones.

Sequenced sample: PBMCs. The TCR was taken from a man between 40 and 49 years old in good health, CMV-negative, and a related stem cell transplant donor.

In DNA, the CDR3 is TGCGCCAGCAGCACCGACAGCGGGAGGGCCTCCACCGGGGAGCTGTTTTTT. This codes for CASSTDSGRASTGELFF. The V call is TRBV5-1, the J call TRBJ2-2; 10 bases line up with TRBD2. After removal of 4 bases from V and 4 bases from J, the junction contained 10 bases not matched to a gene. This CDR3 is built from 17 residues. The germline gives CDR1 SGHRS, CDR2 YFSETQ.